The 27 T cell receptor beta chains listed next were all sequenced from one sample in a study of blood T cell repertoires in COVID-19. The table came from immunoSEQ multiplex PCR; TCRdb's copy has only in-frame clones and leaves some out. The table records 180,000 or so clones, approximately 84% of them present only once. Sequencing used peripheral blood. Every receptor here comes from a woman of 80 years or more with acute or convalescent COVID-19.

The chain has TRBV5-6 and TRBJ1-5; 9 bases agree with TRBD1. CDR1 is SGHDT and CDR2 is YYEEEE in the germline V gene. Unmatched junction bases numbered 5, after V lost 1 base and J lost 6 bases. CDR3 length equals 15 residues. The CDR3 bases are TGTGCCAGCAGCTTGTGGGACAGGGACGGTCAGCCCCAGCATTTT. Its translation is CASSLWDRDGQPQHF.

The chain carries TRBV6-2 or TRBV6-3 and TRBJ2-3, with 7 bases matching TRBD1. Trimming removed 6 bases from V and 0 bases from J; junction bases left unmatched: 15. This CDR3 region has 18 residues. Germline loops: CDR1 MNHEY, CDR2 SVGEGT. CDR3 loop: CASSSPTTGRLSTDTQYF. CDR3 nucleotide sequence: TGTGCCAGCAGCTCACCCACGACAGGGCGCCTAAGCACAGATACGCAGTATTTT.

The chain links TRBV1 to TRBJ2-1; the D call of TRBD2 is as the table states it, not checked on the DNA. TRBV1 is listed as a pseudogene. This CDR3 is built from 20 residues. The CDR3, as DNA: TGCACCAGCAGCCAAGACCCCATCCTACTAGCGGGGATCTCCTACAATGAGCAGTTCTTC. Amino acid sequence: CTSSQDPILLAGISYNEQFF.

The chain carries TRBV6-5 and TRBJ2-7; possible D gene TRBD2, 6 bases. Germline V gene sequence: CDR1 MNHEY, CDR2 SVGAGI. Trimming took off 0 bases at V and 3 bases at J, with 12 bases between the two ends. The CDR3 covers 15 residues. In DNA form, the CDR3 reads TGTGCCAGCAGTTACTCGTGGGGTAGCGGCTACGAGCAGTACTTC. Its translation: CASSYSWGSGYEQYF.

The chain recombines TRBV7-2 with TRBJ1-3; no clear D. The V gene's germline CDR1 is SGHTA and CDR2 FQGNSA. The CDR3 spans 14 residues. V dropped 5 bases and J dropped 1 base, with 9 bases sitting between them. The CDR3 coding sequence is TGTGCCAGCAGCCCCGGGTATTCTGGAAACACCATATATTTT. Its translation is CASSPGYSGNTIYF.

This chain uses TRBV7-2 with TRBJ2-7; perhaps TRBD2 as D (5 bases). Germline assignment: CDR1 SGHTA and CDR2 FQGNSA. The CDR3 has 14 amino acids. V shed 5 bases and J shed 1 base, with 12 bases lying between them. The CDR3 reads CASSLDRDSYEQYF. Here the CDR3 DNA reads TGTGCCAGCAGCCTTGACCGGGATTCCTACGAGCAGTACTTC.

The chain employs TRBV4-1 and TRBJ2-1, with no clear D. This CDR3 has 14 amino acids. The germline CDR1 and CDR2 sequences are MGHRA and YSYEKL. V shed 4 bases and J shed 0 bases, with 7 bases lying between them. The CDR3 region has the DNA TGCGCCAGCAGCCGTAGTAGCTCCTACAATGAGCAGTTCTTC. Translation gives CASSRSSSYNEQFF.

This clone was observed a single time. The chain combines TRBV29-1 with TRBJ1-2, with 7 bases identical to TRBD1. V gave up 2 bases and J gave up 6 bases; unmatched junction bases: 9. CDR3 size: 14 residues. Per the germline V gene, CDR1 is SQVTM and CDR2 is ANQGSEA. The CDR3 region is CSVEKGGQTDGYTF. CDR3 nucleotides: TGCAGCGTTGAAAAAGGGGGACAGACAGATGGCTACACCTTC.

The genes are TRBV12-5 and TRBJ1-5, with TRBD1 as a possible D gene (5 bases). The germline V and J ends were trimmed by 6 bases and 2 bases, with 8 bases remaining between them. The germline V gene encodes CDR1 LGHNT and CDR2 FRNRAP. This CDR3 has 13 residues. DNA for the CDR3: TGTGCTAGTGGACAGGACGGCAATCAGCCCCAGCATTTT. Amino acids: CASGQDGNQPQHF.

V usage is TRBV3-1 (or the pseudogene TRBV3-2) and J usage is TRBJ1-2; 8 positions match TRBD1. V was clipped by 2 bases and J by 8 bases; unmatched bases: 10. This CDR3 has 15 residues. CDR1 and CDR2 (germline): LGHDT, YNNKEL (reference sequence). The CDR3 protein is CASSQLRQGPGGYTF. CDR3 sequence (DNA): TGTGCCAGCAGCCAATTGCGACAGGGGCCGGGCGGCTACACCTTC.

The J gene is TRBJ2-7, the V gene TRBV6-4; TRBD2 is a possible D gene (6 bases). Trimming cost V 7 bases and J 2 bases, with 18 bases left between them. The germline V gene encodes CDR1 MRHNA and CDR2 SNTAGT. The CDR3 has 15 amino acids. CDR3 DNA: TGTGCCAGCACCCTAAACGGGGGAGCCCCCTACGAGCAGTACTTC. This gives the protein CASTLNGGAPYEQYF.

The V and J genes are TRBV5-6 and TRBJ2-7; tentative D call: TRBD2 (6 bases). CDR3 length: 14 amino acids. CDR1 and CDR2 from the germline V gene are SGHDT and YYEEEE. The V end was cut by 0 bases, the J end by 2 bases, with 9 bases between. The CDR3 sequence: CASSLAGGTYEQYF. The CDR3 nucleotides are TGTGCCAGCAGCTTGGCCGGGGGAACCTACGAGCAGTACTTC.

DNA of the CDR3: TGTGCCAGCAGCTTTCCACAGGGGGGCACTGAAGCTTTCTTT. This codes for CASSFPQGGTEAFF. V gene TRBV6-5 combines with J gene TRBJ1-1, with TRBD1 identical over 8 bases. With 6 bases clipped from V and 4 bases from J, the junction kept 7 bases outside the gene matches. Germline V lookup: CDR1 MNHEY, CDR2 SVGAGI. The CDR3 runs 14 residues.

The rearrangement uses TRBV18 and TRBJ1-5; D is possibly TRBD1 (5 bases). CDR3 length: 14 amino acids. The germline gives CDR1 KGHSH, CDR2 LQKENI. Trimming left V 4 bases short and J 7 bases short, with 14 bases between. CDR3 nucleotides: TGTGCCAGCTCACACCCCGAGGCAGGGCAGCCCCAGCATTTT. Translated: CASSHPEAGQPQHF.

CDR3 coding DNA: TGTGCCAGCAGCTTAAGCGAGGTTGCCCAGCCCCAGCATTTT. It is translated as CASSLSEVAQPQHF. The genes are TRBV7-9 and TRBJ1-5; D is ambiguous. Trimming removed 2 bases from V and 7 bases from J, with 12 bases in between. This CDR3 has 14 residues. Germline V gene data show CDR1 as SEHNR and CDR2 as FQNEAQ (reference sequence). Variable domain in full (rest from reference TRBV7-9 and TRBJ1-5): DTGVSQNPRHKITKRGQNVTFRCDPISEHNRLYWYRQTLGQGPEFLTYFQNEAQLEKSRLLSDRFSAERPKGSFSTLEIQRTEQGDSAMYLCASSLSEVAQPQHFGDGTRLSIL.

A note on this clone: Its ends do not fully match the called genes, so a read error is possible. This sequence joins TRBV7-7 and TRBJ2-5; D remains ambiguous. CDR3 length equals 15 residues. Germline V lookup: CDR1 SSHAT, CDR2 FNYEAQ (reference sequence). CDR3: CASSLAQASVGTQYF. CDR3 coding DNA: TGTGCTAGCAGCTTAGCTCAGGCCTCGGTCGGGACCCAGTACTTC.

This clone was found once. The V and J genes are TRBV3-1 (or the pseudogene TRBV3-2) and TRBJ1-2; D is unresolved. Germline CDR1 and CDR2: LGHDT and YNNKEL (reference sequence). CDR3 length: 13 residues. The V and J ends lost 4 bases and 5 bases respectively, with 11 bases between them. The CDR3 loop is CASSRSNIYGYTF. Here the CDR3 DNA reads TGTGCCAGCAGCCGTTCTAATATATATGGCTACACCTTC.

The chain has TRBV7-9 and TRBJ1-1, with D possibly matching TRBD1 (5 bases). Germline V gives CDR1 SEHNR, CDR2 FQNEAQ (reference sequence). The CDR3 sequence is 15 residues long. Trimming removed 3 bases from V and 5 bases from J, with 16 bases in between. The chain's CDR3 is CASSLFGRESTEAFF. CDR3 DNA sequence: TGTGCCAGCAGCTTGTTTGGCAGGGAATCAACTGAAGCTTTCTTT. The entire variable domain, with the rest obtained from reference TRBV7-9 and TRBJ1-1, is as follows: DTGVSQNPRHKITKRGQNVTFRCDPISEHNRLYWYRQTLGQGPEFLTYFQNEAQLEKSRLLSDRFSAERPKGSFSTLEIQRTEQGDSAMYLCASSLFGRESTEAFFGQGTRLTVV.

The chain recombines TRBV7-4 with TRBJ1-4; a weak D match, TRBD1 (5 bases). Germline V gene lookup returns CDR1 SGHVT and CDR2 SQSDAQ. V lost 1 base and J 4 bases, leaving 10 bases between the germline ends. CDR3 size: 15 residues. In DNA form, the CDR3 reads TGTGCCAGCAGCTTAGTACCAGGGAATAATGAAAAACTGTTTTTT. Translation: CASSLVPGNNEKLFF.

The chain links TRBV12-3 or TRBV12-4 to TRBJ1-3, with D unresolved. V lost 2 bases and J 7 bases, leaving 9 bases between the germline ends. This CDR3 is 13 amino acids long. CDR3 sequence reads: CASSLTTGNTIYF. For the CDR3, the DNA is TGTGCCAGCAGTTTAACGACGGGGAACACCATATATTTT.

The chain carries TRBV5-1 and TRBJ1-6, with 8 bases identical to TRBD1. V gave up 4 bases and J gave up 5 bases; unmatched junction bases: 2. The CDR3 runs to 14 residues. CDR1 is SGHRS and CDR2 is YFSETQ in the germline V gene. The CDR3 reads CASSPTGDNSPLHF. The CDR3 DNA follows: TGCGCCAGCAGCCCGACAGGGGATAATTCACCCCTCCACTTT.

DNA for the CDR3: TGTGCCAGTAGTAGGTGGGAAGCGGGAGTGTCAGATACGCAGTATTTT. Its translation is CASSRWEAGVSDTQYF. The chain has TRBV19 and TRBJ2-3, with 8 bases aligning to TRBD2. Germline V gene data show CDR1 as LNHDA and CDR2 as SQIVND (reference sequence). The ends lost 4 bases at V and 4 bases at J; junction bases unmatched: 10. This CDR3 contains 16 residues.

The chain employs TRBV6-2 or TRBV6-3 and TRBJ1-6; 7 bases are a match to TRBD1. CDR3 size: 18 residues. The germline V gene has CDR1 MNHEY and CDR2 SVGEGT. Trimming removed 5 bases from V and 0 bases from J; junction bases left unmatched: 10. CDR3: CASSQDRQGRSYNSPLHF. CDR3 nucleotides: TGTGCCAGCAGTCAAGACCGACAGGGCCGCTCCTATAATTCACCCCTCCACTTT.

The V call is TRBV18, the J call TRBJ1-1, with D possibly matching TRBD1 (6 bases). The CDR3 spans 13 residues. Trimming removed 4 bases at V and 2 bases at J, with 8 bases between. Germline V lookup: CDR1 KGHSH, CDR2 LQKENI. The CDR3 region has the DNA TGTGCCAGCTCACAGGGGGAAAACACTGAAGCTTTCTTT. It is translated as CASSQGENTEAFF.

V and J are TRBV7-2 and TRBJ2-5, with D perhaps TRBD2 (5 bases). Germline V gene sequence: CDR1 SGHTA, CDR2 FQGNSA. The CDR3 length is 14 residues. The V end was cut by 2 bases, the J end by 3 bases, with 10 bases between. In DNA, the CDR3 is TGTGCCAGCAGCTTATTTGCAGCGGAAGAGACCCAGTACTTC. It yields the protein CASSLFAAEETQYF.

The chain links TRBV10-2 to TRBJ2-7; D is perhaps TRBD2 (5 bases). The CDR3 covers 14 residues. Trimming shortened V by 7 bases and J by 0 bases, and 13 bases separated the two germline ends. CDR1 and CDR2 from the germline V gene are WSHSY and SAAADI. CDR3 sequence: CASTRGSRSYEQYF. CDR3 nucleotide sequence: TGCGCCAGCACCCGGGGTAGCCGCTCCTACGAGCAGTACTTC.

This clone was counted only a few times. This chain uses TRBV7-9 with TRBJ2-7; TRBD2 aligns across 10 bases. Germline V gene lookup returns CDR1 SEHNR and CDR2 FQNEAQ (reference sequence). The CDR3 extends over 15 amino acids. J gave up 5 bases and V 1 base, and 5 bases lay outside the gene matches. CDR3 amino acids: CASSLVGLASDEQYF. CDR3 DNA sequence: TGTGCCAGCAGCTTAGTGGGACTAGCGTCGGACGAGCAGTACTTC.